This T cell receptor (beta chain) came from a study of blood T cell repertoires in COVID-19. Study details: In each case, the material was cDNA or gDNA derived from T cells, B-cell-depleted T cells, or PBMCs.

The V and J ends lost 5 bases and 4 bases respectively, with 16 bases between them. Per germline, CDR1 MNHEY and CDR2 SVGAGI. CDR3 length: 15 amino acids. This table comes from immunoSEQ multiplex PCR, and its TCRdb copy is limited to in-frame clones, with some not included. The sample yields about 250,000 clones, approximately 85% seen once. The J gene is TRBJ2-3, the V gene TRBV6-5, with D perhaps matching TRBD1 (6 bases). The sequence was collected from a human donor with COVID-19, enrolled during active disease. The donor label of this sample is uncertain. The source material was peripheral blood. The CDR3: CASSPRGSWADTQYF. The CDR3 DNA reads as TGTGCCAGCAGTCCGAGGGGGTCGTGGGCAGATACGCAGTATTTT.